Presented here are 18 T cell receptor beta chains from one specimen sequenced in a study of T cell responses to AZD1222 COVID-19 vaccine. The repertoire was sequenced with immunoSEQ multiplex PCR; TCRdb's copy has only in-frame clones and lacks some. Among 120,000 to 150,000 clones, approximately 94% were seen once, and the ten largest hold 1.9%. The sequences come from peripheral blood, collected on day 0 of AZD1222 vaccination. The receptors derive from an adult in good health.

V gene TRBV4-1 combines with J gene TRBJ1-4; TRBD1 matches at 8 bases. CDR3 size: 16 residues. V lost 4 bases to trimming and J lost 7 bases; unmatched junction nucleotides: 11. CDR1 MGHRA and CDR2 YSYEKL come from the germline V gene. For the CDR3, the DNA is TGCGCCAGCAGCCGCGGTACCGGGACAGGCGGTGAAAAACTGTTTTTT. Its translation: CASSRGTGTGGEKLFF.

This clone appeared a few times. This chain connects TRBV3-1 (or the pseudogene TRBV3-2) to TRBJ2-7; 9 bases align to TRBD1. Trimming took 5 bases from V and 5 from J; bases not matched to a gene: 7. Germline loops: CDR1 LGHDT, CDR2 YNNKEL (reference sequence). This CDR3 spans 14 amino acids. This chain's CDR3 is CASSAGYRGHEQYF. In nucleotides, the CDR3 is TGTGCCAGCAGCGCAGGATACAGGGGGCACGAGCAGTACTTC.

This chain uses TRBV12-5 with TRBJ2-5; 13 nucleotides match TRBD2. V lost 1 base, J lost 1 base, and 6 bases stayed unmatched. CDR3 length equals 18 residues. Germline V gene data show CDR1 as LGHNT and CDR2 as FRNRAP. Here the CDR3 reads CASGLARTSGGPQETQYF. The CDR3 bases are TGTGCTAGTGGTTTGGCCCGGACTAGCGGGGGCCCCCAAGAGACCCAGTACTTC.

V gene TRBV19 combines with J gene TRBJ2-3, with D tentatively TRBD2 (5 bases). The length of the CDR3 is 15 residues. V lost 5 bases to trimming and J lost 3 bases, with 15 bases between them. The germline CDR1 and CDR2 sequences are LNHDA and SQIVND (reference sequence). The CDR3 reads CASSPEGKWTDTQYF. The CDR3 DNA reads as TGTGCCAGTAGTCCCGAGGGTAAATGGACAGATACGCAGTATTTT. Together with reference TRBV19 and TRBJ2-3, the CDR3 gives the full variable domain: DGGITQSPKYLFRKEGQNVTLSCEQNLNHDAMYWYRQDPGQGLRLIYYSQIVNDFQKGDIAEGYSVSREKKESFPLTVTSAQKNPTAFYLCASSPEGKWTDTQYFGPGTRLTVL.

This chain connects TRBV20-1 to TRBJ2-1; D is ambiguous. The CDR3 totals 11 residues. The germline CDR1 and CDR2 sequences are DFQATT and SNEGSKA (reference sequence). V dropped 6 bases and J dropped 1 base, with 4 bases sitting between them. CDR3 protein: CSAGSYNEQFF. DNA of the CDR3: TGCAGTGCCGGATCCTACAATGAGCAGTTCTTC.

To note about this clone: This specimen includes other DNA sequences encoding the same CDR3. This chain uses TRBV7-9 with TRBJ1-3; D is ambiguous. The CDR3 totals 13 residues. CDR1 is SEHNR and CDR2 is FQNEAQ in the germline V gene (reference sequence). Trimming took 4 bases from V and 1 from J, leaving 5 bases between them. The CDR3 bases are TGTGCCAGCAGCTCGGGATCTGGAAACACCATATATTTT. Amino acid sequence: CASSSGSGNTIYF. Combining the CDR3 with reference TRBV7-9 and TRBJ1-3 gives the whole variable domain DTGVSQNPRHKITKRGQNVTFRCDPISEHNRLYWYRQTLGQGPEFLTYFQNEAQLEKSRLLSDRFSAERPKGSFSTLEIQRTEQGDSAMYLCASSSGSGNTIYFGEGSWLTVV.

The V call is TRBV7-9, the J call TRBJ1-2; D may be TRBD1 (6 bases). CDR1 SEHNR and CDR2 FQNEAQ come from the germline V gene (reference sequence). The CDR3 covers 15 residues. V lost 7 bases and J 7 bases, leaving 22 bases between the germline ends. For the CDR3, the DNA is TGTGCCAGCACCCTATTGGCGGGGGGGGCTGCTGGCTACACCTTC. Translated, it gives CASTLLAGGAAGYTF.

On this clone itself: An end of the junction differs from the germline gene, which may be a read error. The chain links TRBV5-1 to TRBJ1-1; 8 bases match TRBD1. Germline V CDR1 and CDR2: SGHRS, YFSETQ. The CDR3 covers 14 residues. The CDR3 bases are TGCGCCAGCGGCTTGGACAGGGTAAACACTGAAGCTTTCTTT. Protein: CASGLDRVNTEAFF.

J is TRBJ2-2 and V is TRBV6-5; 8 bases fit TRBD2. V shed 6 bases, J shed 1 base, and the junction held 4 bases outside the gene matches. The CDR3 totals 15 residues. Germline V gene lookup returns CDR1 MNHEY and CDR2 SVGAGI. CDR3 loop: CASSREGGNTGELFF. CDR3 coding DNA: TGTGCCAGCAGCCGGGAGGGGGGGAACACCGGGGAGCTGTTTTTT.

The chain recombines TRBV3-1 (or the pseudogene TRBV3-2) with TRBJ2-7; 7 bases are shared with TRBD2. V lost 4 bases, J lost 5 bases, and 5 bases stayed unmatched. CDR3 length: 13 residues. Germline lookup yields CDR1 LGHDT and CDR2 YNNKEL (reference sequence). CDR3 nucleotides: TGTGCCAGCAGCCGACTGGGAGGGGACGAGCAGTACTTC. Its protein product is CASSRLGGDEQYF.

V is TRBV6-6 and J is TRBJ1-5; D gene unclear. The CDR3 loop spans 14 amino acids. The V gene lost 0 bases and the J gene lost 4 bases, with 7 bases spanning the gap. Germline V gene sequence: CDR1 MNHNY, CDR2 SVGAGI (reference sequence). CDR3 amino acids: CASSYSYGNQPQHF. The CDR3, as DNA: TGTGCCAGCAGTTACTCATATGGGAATCAGCCCCAGCATTTT.

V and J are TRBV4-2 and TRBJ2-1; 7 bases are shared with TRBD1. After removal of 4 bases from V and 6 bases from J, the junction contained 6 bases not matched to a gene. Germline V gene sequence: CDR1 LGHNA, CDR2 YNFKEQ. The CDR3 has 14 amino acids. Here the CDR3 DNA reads TGTGCCAGCAGCCGCTCCGGGACAGTCAATGAGCAGTTCTTC. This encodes CASSRSGTVNEQFF.

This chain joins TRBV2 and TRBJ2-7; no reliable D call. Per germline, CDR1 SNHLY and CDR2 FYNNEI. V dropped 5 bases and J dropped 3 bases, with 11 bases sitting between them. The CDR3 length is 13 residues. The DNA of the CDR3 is TGTGCCAGCAGTTTGGGCCGCGACTACGAGCAGTACTTC. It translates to CASSLGRDYEQYF.

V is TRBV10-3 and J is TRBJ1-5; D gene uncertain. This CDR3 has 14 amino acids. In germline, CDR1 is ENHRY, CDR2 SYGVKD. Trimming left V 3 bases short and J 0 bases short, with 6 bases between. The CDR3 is CAISETNSNQPQHF. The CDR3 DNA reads TGTGCCATCAGTGAAACCAATAGCAATCAGCCCCAGCATTTT.

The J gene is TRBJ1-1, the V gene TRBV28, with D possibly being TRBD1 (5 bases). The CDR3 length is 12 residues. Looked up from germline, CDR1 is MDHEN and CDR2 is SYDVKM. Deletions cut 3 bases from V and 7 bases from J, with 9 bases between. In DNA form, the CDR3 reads TGTGCCAGCAGTTTGGGGCTTGGTGAAGCTTTCTTT. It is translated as CASSLGLGEAFF.

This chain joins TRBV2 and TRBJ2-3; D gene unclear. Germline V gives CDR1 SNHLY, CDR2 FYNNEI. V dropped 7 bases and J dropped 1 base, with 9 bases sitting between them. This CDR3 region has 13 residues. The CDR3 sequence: CASIARRTDTQYF. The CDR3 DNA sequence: TGTGCCAGCATCGCCCGTCGCACAGATACGCAGTATTTT.

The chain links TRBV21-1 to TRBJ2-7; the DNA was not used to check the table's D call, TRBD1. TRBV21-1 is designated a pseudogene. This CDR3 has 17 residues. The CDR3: CASSAHGQDRGSYEQYF. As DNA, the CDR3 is TGTGCCAGCAGCGCACACGGGCAAGACAGGGGCTCCTACGAGCAGTACTTC.

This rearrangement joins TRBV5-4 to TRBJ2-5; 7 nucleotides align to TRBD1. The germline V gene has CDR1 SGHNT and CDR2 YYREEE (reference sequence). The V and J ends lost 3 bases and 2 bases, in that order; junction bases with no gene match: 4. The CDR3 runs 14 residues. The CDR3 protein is CASSSGTVQETQYF. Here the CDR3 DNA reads TGTGCCAGCAGCTCCGGGACAGTGCAAGAGACCCAGTACTTC.